Listed below are T cell receptor beta chains from one sample, sequenced in a study of long-term antiretroviral therapy in people with HIV. Using immunoSEQ multiplex PCR, the repertoire was profiled, and TCRdb retains in-frame clones only, with some absent. The sample contains about 21,000 clones, approximately 90% of which appear only once. Sequences were derived from unsorted PBMCs, sampled 2.3 years after starting antiretroviral therapy. These TCRs come from a man aged 55 to 69 with HIV. Both conserved end residues are part of each CDR3. The D gene is left open where the match is weak. Where a row states a size, it is once, few, many or the class of an expanded clone; other rows omit it.

CDR3 DNA	CDR3 protein	D gene	clone size	V gene	J gene
TGCGCCAGCAGCTTGGGGGCACATGGGAATGAGCAGTTCTTC	CASSLGAHGNEQFF	NA	NA	TRBV5-1	TRBJ2-1
TGTGCCAGCAGTTCAACAGGGGGTAATGAGCAGTTCTTC	CASSSTGGNEQFF	TRBD1	NA	TRBV6-5	TRBJ2-1
TGCGCCAGCAGCTCAGGACAGGGGAATCAGCCCCAGCATTTT	CASSSGQGNQPQHF	TRBD1	NA	TRBV5-1	TRBJ1-5
TGTGCCTGGAGTGCAACAGGGGATCAGCCCCAGCATTTT	CAWSATGDQPQHF	TRBD1	once	TRBV30	TRBJ1-5
TGCGCCAGCAGCGCCCCGGGGAGTTCCTACAATGAGCAGTTCTTC	CASSAPGSSYNEQFF	NA	NA	TRBV5-1	TRBJ2-1
TGCAGCGTCGACACCGGGGCCAACGTCCTGACTTTC	CSVDTGANVLTF	NA	NA	TRBV29-1	TRBJ2-6
TGTGCCAGCAGTGTCTCCTCGTGGTCTGGAAACACCATATATTTT	CASSVSSWSGNTIYF	NA	once	TRBV2	TRBJ1-3
TGTGCCAGCTCACCAGCGGATAGGGGGCCCACTGAAGCTTTCTTT	CASSPADRGPTEAFF	TRBD1	NA	TRBV18	TRBJ1-1
TGTGCCAGCAGTGAAAACACTTGGGTGGAGACCCAGTACTTC	CASSENTWVETQYF	NA	NA	TRBV2	TRBJ2-5
TGTGCCAGCAGCTCCCGGATACATAACACTGAAGCTTTCTTT	CASSSRIHNTEAFF	NA	once	TRBV5-4	TRBJ1-1
TGCGCCAGCAGCTTGGCTGCGGGAGGCACAGATACGCAGTATTTT	CASSLAAGGTDTQYF	TRBD2	NA	TRBV5-1	TRBJ2-3
TGTGCCATCAGGGAAGGACTAGCCGCCTCCTACGAGCAGTACTTC	CAIREGLAASYEQYF	TRBD2	NA	TRBV10-3	TRBJ2-7
TGCGCCAGCAGCTTTCGGGATCCAGGCTTGAACACTGAAGCTTTCTTT	CASSFRDPGLNTEAFF	NA	NA	TRBV5-1	TRBJ1-1
TGTGCCAGCTCACCAACGGACCCAGGGTTTTCCCCGTATGGCTACACCTTC	CASSPTDPGFSPYGYTF	NA	NA	TRBV18	TRBJ1-2
TGTGCCAGCAGCCGGTGGGCTAGCGGGTCCTACGAGCAGTACTTC	CASSRWASGSYEQYF	TRBD2	NA	TRBV28	TRBJ2-7
TGTGCCACCAGCAGACTAAAGGGACAGCCCTTTAATGAAAAACTGTTTTTT	CATSRLKGQPFNEKLFF	TRBD1	NA	TRBV15	TRBJ1-4
TGTGCCAGCAAGGGCAGCAATAATCAGCCCCAGCATTTT	CASKGSNNQPQHF	NA	NA	TRBV6-5	TRBJ1-5
TGTGCCTGGAGTGTATTACTAGGAGCAGATACGCAGTATTTT	CAWSVLLGADTQYF	NA	NA	TRBV30	TRBJ2-3
TGTGCCATCAGTGTCACCAGGGGGAACACTGAAGCTTTCTTT	CAISVTRGNTEAFF	NA	NA	TRBV10-3	TRBJ1-1
TGTGCCAGCAGCTTAGAAGGGAACACTGAAGCTTTCTTT	CASSLEGNTEAFF	NA	NA	TRBV7-9	TRBJ1-1
TGTGCCAGCAACGGCCCCTTCGGTGATCAGCCCCAGCATTTT	CASNGPFGDQPQHF	NA	few	TRBV2	TRBJ1-5
TGTGCCAGCAGTATCGAACAGTTCTACGAGCAGTACTTC	CASSIEQFYEQYF	NA	few	TRBV2	TRBJ2-7
TGTGCCAGCAGTGAGTGGACAGGGGGAAGCACTGAAGCTTTCTTT	CASSEWTGGSTEAFF	TRBD1	NA	TRBV6-1	TRBJ1-1
TGTGCCAGCAGTAGCCCGACTAGCGGGCAGTATTTT	CASSSPTSGQYF	TRBD2	NA	TRBV25-1	TRBJ2-3
TGTGCCACTACCGGACTAGCGGGAGATACCTCCTACAATGAGCAGTTCTTC	CATTGLAGDTSYNEQFF	TRBD2	NA	TRBV10-3	TRBJ2-1
TGTGCCAGCAGCTTGAAAGAGACCCAGTACTTC	CASSLKETQYF	NA	NA	TRBV7-2	TRBJ2-5
TGTGCCAGCAGGGGGACCAACCCCAGCAATGAGCAGTTCTTC	CASRGTNPSNEQFF	NA	NA	TRBV2	TRBJ2-1
TGTGCCAGCAGCTTATTCGACGGGCCCCAGCATTTT	CASSLFDGPQHF	NA	few	TRBV7-2	TRBJ1-5
TGTGCCAGCAGCTTGACGCCGGGAACTAACTATGGCTACACCTTC	CASSLTPGTNYGYTF	NA	NA	TRBV5-6	TRBJ1-2
TGTGCCAGCAGCCTTACCCCGGGGGCCAACACTGAAGCTTTCTTT	CASSLTPGANTEAFF	NA	NA	TRBV27	TRBJ1-1
TGTGCCAGCAGTGAAGCCCGGACAGGGCGGTCTGGAAACACCATATATTTT	CASSEARTGRSGNTIYF	TRBD1	NA	TRBV2	TRBJ1-3
TGCGCCAGCAGTGATCCGCCCGGGAGCTCCTATAATTCACCCCTCCACTTT	CASSDPPGSSYNSPLHF	NA	NA	TRBV10-2	TRBJ1-6
TGCGCCAGCAGCCAAGATGACAGGCGATCTTTTTCCTACGAGCAGTACTTC	CASSQDDRRSFSYEQYF	NA	NA	TRBV4-1	TRBJ2-7
TGTGCCAGCAGCCGGGGGACAGACTCTAGCACAGATACGCAGTATTTT	CASSRGTDSSTDTQYF	NA	NA	TRBV7-9	TRBJ2-3
TGCAGCGTTGACGGGACAGGGATCAATGAGCAGTTCTTC	CSVDGTGINEQFF	TRBD1	NA	TRBV29-1	TRBJ2-1
TGTGCCAGCAGTGAAGCGAGCCCAAGAGCGGTGGTAAAGGGTGGGACCCAGTACTTC	CASSEASPRAVVKGGTQYF	NA	NA	TRBV2	TRBJ2-5
TGCGCCAGCAGCTTGTCGCAGGGAACTTTCTACGAGCAGTACTTC	CASSLSQGTFYEQYF	NA	NA	TRBV5-1	TRBJ2-7
TGCGCCAGCAGCTTGGGGGCGCACAACTACGAGCAGTACTTC	CASSLGAHNYEQYF	NA	NA	TRBV5-1	TRBJ2-7
TGTGCCAGCCAATGGCAGTATAATTCACCCCTCCACTTT	CASQWQYNSPLHF	NA	NA	TRBV28	TRBJ1-6
TGTGCCAGCAGCGTGGGGGGGCTATATGAGCAGTTCTTC	CASSVGGLYEQFF	NA	NA	TRBV9	TRBJ2-1
TGTGCCAGCAGCGTCGGGGGAGGGGATGAGCAGTTCTTC	CASSVGGGDEQFF	TRBD2	NA	TRBV9	TRBJ2-1
TGTGCCAGCAGTGAAGCAAGGTGGTGGCAGTTCTTC	CASSEARWWQFF	NA	NA	TRBV2	TRBJ2-1
TGCGCCAGCACCGGACAGGGCGCAGCAGATACGCAGTATTTT	CASTGQGAADTQYF	TRBD1	NA	TRBV5-1	TRBJ2-3
TGTGCCAGCAGCTTTCTCTGGGGCACTGAAGCTTTCTTT	CASSFLWGTEAFF	NA	NA	TRBV7-2	TRBJ1-1
TGTGCCTGGAGTACCGGGGGTTCGGGAGAGACCCAGTACTTC	CAWSTGGSGETQYF	NA	NA	TRBV30	TRBJ2-5
TGTGCCAGCAGCCCAAAGACCTCTGGGGCCAACGTCCTGACTTTC	CASSPKTSGANVLTF	NA	NA	TRBV7-3	TRBJ2-6
TGTGCCAGCAGCGTAATGTCAGGGGGCAGAACTGAAGCTTTCTTT	CASSVMSGGRTEAFF	TRBD1	NA	TRBV9	TRBJ1-1
TGTGCCAGCAGCTTAGCGCAGGGAACGGGAGCGAATTCACCCCTCCACTTT	CASSLAQGTGANSPLHF	NA	NA	TRBV7-8	TRBJ1-6
TGTGCCAGCAGCTTAGAGGTGGCAGGGGAGGCTGAGGGTAACTATGGCTACACCTTC	CASSLEVAGEAEGNYGYTF	NA	NA	TRBV7-8	TRBJ1-2
TGTGCCAGCAGTTACAGTTCTCAGGGGATCACTGAAGCTTTCTTT	CASSYSSQGITEAFF	NA	NA	TRBV6-5	TRBJ1-1
TGTGCCAGCAGCCCTGACCTGATCCCCTACGAGCAGTACTTC	CASSPDLIPYEQYF	NA	NA	TRBV6-5	TRBJ2-7
TGTGCCAGCAGCCTAAGACAGAGCTCCTACAATGAGCAGTTCTTC	CASSLRQSSYNEQFF	NA	NA	TRBV11-2	TRBJ2-1
TGTGCATGGGGGGGCAATCAGCCCCAGCATTTT	CAWGGNQPQHF	NA	NA	TRBV30	TRBJ1-5
TGCGCCAGCAGCCAAGAGTCCGGGATGGAGTCACCCCTCCACTTT	CASSQESGMESPLHF	NA	few	TRBV4-1	TRBJ1-6
TGCGCCAGCTCGACAGAACCTTCAGATACGCAGTATTTT	CASSTEPSDTQYF	NA	NA	TRBV5-1	TRBJ2-3
TGTGCCAGCAGTGCGACTAGTGGCATTTCCGAGCAGTACTTC	CASSATSGISEQYF	NA	NA	TRBV2	TRBJ2-7
TGCGCCAGCAGCTTCGGGGAGTCCCAAGAGACCCAGTACTTC	CASSFGESQETQYF	NA	NA	TRBV5-1	TRBJ2-5
TGTGCCAGCACCCCTAATCAGGCGAACACTGAAGCTTTCTTT	CASTPNQANTEAFF	NA	NA	TRBV28	TRBJ1-1
TGTGCCAGCAGTGCTCTGGGTCTTGGAGGACAGGGAATTACCTATGGCTACACCTTC	CASSALGLGGQGITYGYTF	TRBD1	NA	TRBV27	TRBJ1-2